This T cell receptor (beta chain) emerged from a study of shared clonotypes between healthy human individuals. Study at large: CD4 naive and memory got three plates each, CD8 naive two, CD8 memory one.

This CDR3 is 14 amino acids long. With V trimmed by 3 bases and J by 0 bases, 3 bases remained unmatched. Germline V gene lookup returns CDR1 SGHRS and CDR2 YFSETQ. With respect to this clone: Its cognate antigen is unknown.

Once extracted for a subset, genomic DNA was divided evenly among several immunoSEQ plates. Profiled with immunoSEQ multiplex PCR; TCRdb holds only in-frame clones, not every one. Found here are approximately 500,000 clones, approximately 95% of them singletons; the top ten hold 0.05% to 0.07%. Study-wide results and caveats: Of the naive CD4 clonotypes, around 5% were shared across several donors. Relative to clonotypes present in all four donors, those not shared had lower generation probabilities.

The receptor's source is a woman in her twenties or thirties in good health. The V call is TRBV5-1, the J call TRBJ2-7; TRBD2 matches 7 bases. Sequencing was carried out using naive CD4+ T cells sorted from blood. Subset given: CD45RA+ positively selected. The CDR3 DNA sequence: TGCGCCAGCAGCTCTTCTAGCGGCTCCTACGAGCAGTACTTC. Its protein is CASSSSSGSYEQYF.